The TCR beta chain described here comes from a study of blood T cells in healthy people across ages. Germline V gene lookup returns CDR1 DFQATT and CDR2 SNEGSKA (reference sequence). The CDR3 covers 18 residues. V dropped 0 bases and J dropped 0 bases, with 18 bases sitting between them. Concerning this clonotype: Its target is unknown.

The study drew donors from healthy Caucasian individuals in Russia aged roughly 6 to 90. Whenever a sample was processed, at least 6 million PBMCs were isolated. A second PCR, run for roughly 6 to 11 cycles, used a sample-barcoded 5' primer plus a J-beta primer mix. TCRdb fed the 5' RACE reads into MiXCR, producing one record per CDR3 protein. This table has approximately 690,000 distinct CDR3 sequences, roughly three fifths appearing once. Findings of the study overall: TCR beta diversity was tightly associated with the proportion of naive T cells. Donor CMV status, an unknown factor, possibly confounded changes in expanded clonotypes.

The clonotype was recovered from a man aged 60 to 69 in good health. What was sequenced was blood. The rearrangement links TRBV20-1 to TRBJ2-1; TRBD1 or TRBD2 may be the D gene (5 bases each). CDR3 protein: CSARDPLPGPTSYNEQFF. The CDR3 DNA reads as TGCAGTGCTAGAGATCCTCTCCCGGGACCCACCTCCTACAATGAGCAGTTCTTC.